These 23 T cell receptor beta chains came from one sample sequenced in a study of blood T cell repertoires in COVID-19. The assay was immunoSEQ multiplex PCR, and TCRdb's table has in-frame clones only and misses some. This table has more than 90,000 clones, about nine tenths appearing once. The sample consisted of peripheral blood. Receptor source: a human donor in a cohort sampled during active COVID-19.

The chain couples TRBV6-5 to TRBJ2-2; D call uncertain. The ends were cut back, 6 bases at V and 3 bases at J, with 8 bases in the middle. CDR3 length: 13 residues. From germline, CDR1 is MNHEY and CDR2 SVGAGI. The CDR3 bases are TGTGCCAGCAGGAGTGGTTACACCGGGGAGCTGTTTTTT. This translates into CASRSGYTGELFF.

This rearrangement joins TRBV6-5 to TRBJ1-5; a weak D match, TRBD1 (6 bases). Germline assignment: CDR1 MNHEY and CDR2 SVGAGI. V shed 7 bases and J shed 6 bases, with 10 bases lying between them. The CDR3 is made up of 12 amino acids. CDR3 coding DNA: TGTGCCAGCATGAGGGGGAGTCAGCCCCAGCATTTT. This codes for CASMRGSQPQHF.

The chain has TRBV6-5 and TRBJ2-7; 10 positions match TRBD1. From germline, CDR1 is MNHEY and CDR2 SVGAGI. V lost 5 bases to trimming and J lost 6 bases; unmatched junction nucleotides: 10. CDR3 size: 15 residues. The CDR3 DNA reads as TGTGCCAGCAGTCTAGGAGTGACAGGGGGCGGCGAGCAGTACTTC. Translation gives CASSLGVTGGGEQYF.

This chain uses TRBV19 with TRBJ2-3; 9 bases map to TRBD1. Germline assignment: CDR1 LNHDA and CDR2 SQIVND (reference sequence). This CDR3 contains 15 residues. Trimming at V came to 11 bases and at J to 2 bases, leaving 11 bases not matched to a gene. CDR3 DNA: TGTGCCGGACCAAGGGACAGGGCGTCCACAGATACGCAGTATTTT. It translates to CAGPRDRASTDTQYF.

The DNA for the CDR3 is TGTGCCTCGGGACGCAGGGGGAATGAGCAGTTCTTC. This encodes CASGRRGNEQFF. The genes are TRBV6-5 and TRBJ2-1; TRBD1 agrees at 7 bases. Germline V gene lookup returns CDR1 MNHEY and CDR2 SVGAGI. The CDR3 has 12 residues. V lost 11 bases to trimming and J lost 7 bases; unmatched junction nucleotides: 8.

The chain couples TRBV4-1 to TRBJ2-1; TRBD2 matches at 9 bases. CDR3 length: 18 amino acids. Germline values: CDR1 MGHRA, CDR2 YSYEKL. V lost 1 base and J lost 6; bases outside the gene matches: 13. The CDR3 is CASSQGYPVAGAFNEQFF. The CDR3 DNA follows: TGCGCCAGCAGCCAAGGCTATCCGGTAGCGGGGGCCTTCAATGAGCAGTTCTTC.

This clone was recorded once. The chain couples TRBV21-1 to TRBJ2-7; TRBD1, the D gene given by the table, was not confirmed from the DNA. TRBV21-1 constitutes a pseudogene. The CDR3 spans 14 residues. CDR3 loop: CASSNRQGSYEQYF. The DNA of the CDR3 is TGTGCCAGCAGCAATCGACAGGGGTCCTACGAGCAGTACTTC.

This clone has just a few counts. J is TRBJ1-5 and V is TRBV27; perhaps TRBD1 as D (5 bases). Germline lookup yields CDR1 MNHEY and CDR2 SMNVEV (reference sequence). The ends were cut back, 11 bases at V and 5 bases at J, with 16 bases in the middle. This CDR3 is 13 amino acids long. This CDR3 reads CAAAGREDQPQHF. Written as DNA, the CDR3 is TGTGCCGCAGCAGGCAGGGAGGATCAGCCCCAGCATTTT.

The chain links TRBV4-1 to TRBJ2-4; the match to TRBD2 covers 10 bases. This CDR3 is built from 21 residues. The germline V gene encodes CDR1 MGHRA and CDR2 YSYEKL. With 0 bases clipped from V and 2 bases from J, the junction kept 16 bases outside the gene matches. The CDR3 region is CASSQEGRQISGRASKNIQYF. The CDR3 DNA reads TGCGCCAGCAGCCAAGAAGGGAGGCAGATAAGCGGGAGGGCCTCCAAAAACATTCAGTACTTC.

The chain links TRBV19 to TRBJ2-6; 7 bases map to TRBD1. Germline values: CDR1 LNHDA, CDR2 SQIVND (reference sequence). The CDR3 extends over 17 amino acids. The V segment lost 3 bases and the J segment 2 bases; nucleotides outside the gene matches: 7. CDR3 amino acids: CASSIRPGGTGANVLTF. The CDR3 region has the DNA TGTGCCAGTAGTATTAGGCCAGGGGGAACTGGGGCCAACGTCCTGACTTTC.

V usage is TRBV6-5 and J usage is TRBJ2-3; weak D call: TRBD1 (6 bases). CDR1 is MNHEY, CDR2 SVGAGI, per germline. Trimming took 5 bases from V and 4 from J, leaving 13 bases between them. The CDR3 extends over 14 amino acids. This CDR3 is CASSRDIEADTQYF. The CDR3 DNA sequence: TGTGCCAGCAGTCGGGACATAGAGGCAGATACGCAGTATTTT.

V gene TRBV19 combines with J gene TRBJ1-3; 8 nucleotides align to TRBD1. With 6 bases clipped from V and 0 bases from J, the junction kept 7 bases outside the gene matches. The CDR3 extends over 16 amino acids. The germline V gene encodes CDR1 LNHDA and CDR2 SQIVND (reference sequence). The CDR3 DNA is TGTGCCAGTAGATTCGGACAGGGTGCCTCTGGAAACACCATATATTTT. Translated: CASRFGQGASGNTIYF.

This chain connects TRBV7-2 to TRBJ2-3; a weak D match, TRBD2 (7 bases). Between the trimmed V and J ends, which lost 10 bases and 1 base, there was a span of 18 bases. This CDR3 contains 15 residues. CDR1 SGHTA and CDR2 FQGNSA come from the germline V gene. CDR3 amino acids: CATQQGGVGTDTQYF. In DNA, the CDR3 is TGTGCCACCCAACAGGGAGGGGTAGGCACAGATACGCAGTATTTT.

This clone is a singleton in its sample. For the CDR3, the DNA is TGTGCCAGCAGCTTGGAAAAAGCGGGTACGGGGGAGACCCAGTACTTC. This encodes CASSLEKAGTGETQYF. V is TRBV7-8 and J is TRBJ2-5; D possibly corresponds to TRBD2 (6 bases). CDR3 length equals 16 residues. In germline, CDR1 is SGHVS, CDR2 FQNEAQ. V lost 3 bases to trimming and J lost 5 bases, with 19 bases between them.

The J gene is TRBJ1-2, the V gene TRBV3-1 (or the pseudogene TRBV3-2), with unresolved D. CDR1 is LGHDT and CDR2 is YNNKEL in the germline V gene (reference sequence). V lost 3 bases and J 4 bases, leaving 12 bases between the germline ends. There are 14 residues in the CDR3. The CDR3 region has the DNA TGTGCCAGCAGCCAGGGGATGCGGGTCTATGGCTACACCTTC. Its translation is CASSQGMRVYGYTF.

This clone was seen a single time. The chain has TRBV7-2 and TRBJ2-7; D remains ambiguous. Trimming took off 1 base at V and 1 base at J, with 8 bases between the two ends. This CDR3 has 14 amino acids. From germline, CDR1 is SGHTA and CDR2 FQGNSA. The CDR3 loop is CASSLVILSYEQYF. In nucleotides, the CDR3 is TGTGCCAGCAGCTTAGTTATCTTGTCCTACGAGCAGTACTTC.

This clone occurred once. The rearrangement joins TRBV7-9 to TRBJ2-7; 7 bases are shared with TRBD1. This CDR3 is built from 12 residues. After removal of 2 bases from V and 11 bases from J, the junction contained 6 bases not matched to a gene. Germline V gives CDR1 SEHNR, CDR2 FQNEAQ (reference sequence). The CDR3 loop is CASSLQGVEEYF. CDR3 bases: TGTGCCAGCAGCTTACAGGGGGTGGAGGAGTACTTC.

V is TRBV11-3 and J is TRBJ2-2; maybe TRBD2 (6 bases). Germline V CDR1 and CDR2: SGHNT, YENEEA. The CDR3 consists of 14 residues. V shed 7 bases and J shed 4 bases, with 13 bases lying between them. The CDR3 DNA is TGTGCCAGCACGGGCACAGCGGGCACCGGGGAGCTGTTTTTT. Translated, it gives CASTGTAGTGELFF.

V and J are TRBV18 and TRBJ1-2; 7 bases map to TRBD1. V gave up 4 bases and J gave up 6 bases; unmatched junction bases: 8. The CDR3 sequence is 14 residues long. The germline V gene has CDR1 KGHSH and CDR2 LQKENI. CDR3 sequence (DNA): TGTGCCAGCTCACGCGACAGGGTAAAGAATGGCTACACCTTC. Translating gives CASSRDRVKNGYTF.

V usage is TRBV19 and J usage is TRBJ1-1; a possible D gene is TRBD1 (6 bases). Trimming pared 4 bases from V and 1 base from J, leaving 10 bases between. Germline CDR1 and CDR2: LNHDA and SQIVND (reference sequence). This CDR3 has 14 amino acids. CDR3 residues: CASSRAGANTEAFF. The CDR3 region has the DNA TGTGCCAGTAGTAGGGCGGGGGCGAACACTGAAGCTTTCTTT.

The genes are TRBV10-1 and TRBJ2-3; 7 bases map to TRBD2. The length of the CDR3 is 16 residues. J lost 4 bases, V lost 2 bases, and 9 bases had no gene match. Germline CDR1 WNHNN, CDR2 SYGVQD (reference sequence). CDR3 in amino acids: CASSEPGAGESDTQYF. DNA for the CDR3: TGCGCCAGCAGTGAGCCTGGGGCGGGAGAGTCAGATACGCAGTATTTT.

The V call is TRBV11-2, the J call TRBJ2-3, with 10 bases that match TRBD2. There are 17 residues in the CDR3. CDR1 is SGHAT, CDR2 FQNNGV, per germline. The J segment lost 5 bases and the V segment lost 1 base, leaving 9 bases of the junction unmatched. CDR3 nucleotide sequence: TGTGCCAGCAGCTTAGGAGTAGCGGGAGGAGGGGGAGATACGCAGTATTTT. Protein product: CASSLGVAGGGGDTQYF.

The V and J genes are TRBV7-9 and TRBJ1-6, with D unclear. Germline loops: CDR1 SEHNR, CDR2 FQNEAQ (reference sequence). Trimming pared 1 base from V and 9 bases from J, leaving 13 bases between. The length of the CDR3 is 15 residues. CDR3 nucleotide sequence: TGTGCCAGCAGCTTAGGGTACAGTAATGGTTCACCCCTCCACTTT. Translated: CASSLGYSNGSPLHF.